Shown below are 4 T cell receptor beta chains from a single sample sequenced in a study of blood T cell repertoires in COVID-19. The protocol was immunoSEQ multiplex PCR, while the TCRdb copy is restricted to in-frame clones and leaves out a portion. The sample lists approximately 120,000 clones; more than 75% were seen once. Sample: peripheral blood. Receptors were obtained from a human donor in a cohort sampled during active COVID-19.

The rearrangement links TRBV28 to TRBJ1-1; TRBD1 agrees at 8 bases. Germline V gives CDR1 MDHEN, CDR2 SYDVKM. The V and J ends lost 7 bases and 0 bases, in that order; junction bases with no gene match: 7. This CDR3 contains 15 residues. In DNA form, the CDR3 reads TGTGCCAGCACCTACAGGGGGGTCATGAACACTGAAGCTTTCTTT. Protein: CASTYRGVMNTEAFF.

The chain combines TRBV30 with TRBJ1-2; D remains unclear. CDR1 GTSNPN and CDR2 SVGIG come from the germline V gene (reference sequence). This CDR3 comprises 11 residues. V was trimmed by 7 bases and J by 1 base, leaving 7 bases between them. The CDR3 spells CALQHNYGYTF. CDR3 coding DNA: TGTGCCTTACAGCATAACTATGGCTACACCTTC. Together with reference TRBV30 and TRBJ1-2, the CDR3 gives the full variable domain: SQTIHQWPATLVQPVGSPLSLECTVEGTSNPNLYWYRQAAGRGLQLLFYSVGIGQISSEVPQNLSASRPQDRQFILSSKKLLLSDSGFYLCALQHNYGYTFGSGTRLTVV.

The V call is TRBV30, the J call TRBJ2-1, with TRBD2 matching 13 bases. The germline CDR1 and CDR2 sequences are GTSNPN and SVGIG (reference sequence). CDR3 length equals 15 residues. The J segment lost 6 bases and the V segment lost 5 bases, leaving 7 bases of the junction unmatched. CDR3 protein: CAWSGLAGSFNEQFF. The CDR3 bases are TGTGCCTGGTCGGGACTAGCGGGGAGCTTCAATGAGCAGTTCTTC. The variable domain in full, with the rest retrieved from reference TRBV30 and TRBJ2-1, is SQTIHQWPATLVQPVGSPLSLECTVEGTSNPNLYWYRQAAGRGLQLLFYSVGIGQISSEVPQNLSASRPQDRQFILSSKKLLLSDSGFYLCAWSGLAGSFNEQFFGPGTRLTVL.

The sample holds a few counts of this clone. CDR3 protein: CASSRSLGTDTQYF. The CDR3 nucleotides are TGTGCCAGCAGCCGGAGCCTCGGCACAGATACGCAGTATTTT. The rearrangement joins TRBV7-2 to TRBJ2-3; the D is unclear. Germline V gives CDR1 SGHTA, CDR2 FQGNSA. The germline V and J ends were trimmed by 5 bases and 1 base, with 10 bases remaining between them. This CDR3 has 14 amino acids.